Each of the 25 T cell receptor beta chains below was sequenced from the same sample in a study of beta chain features in type 1 diabetes. Sequencing targeted expressed TCRB transcripts, as all isolated RNA had been reverse transcribed. Generated by immunoSEQ multiplex PCR, the TCRdb table keeps only in-frame clones and is missing some. The sample includes about 340,000 clones, 6.5% to 10% of them seen just once. Specimen: central memory CD4+ T cells from blood. All receptors come from a young woman in good health.

The rearrangement uses TRBV27 and TRBJ2-1; 11 bases are a match to TRBD2. There are 15 residues in the CDR3. V was clipped by 2 bases and J by 8 bases; unmatched bases: 5. CDR1 and CDR2 from the germline V gene are MNHEY and SMNVEV (reference sequence). The CDR3: CASSLALAGGHEQFF. The CDR3 nucleotides are TGTGCCAGCAGTTTAGCGCTAGCGGGAGGCCATGAGCAGTTCTTC.

The table lists this clone with a few counts. The rearrangement joins TRBV9 to TRBJ2-7, with 7 bases aligning to TRBD2. From germline, CDR1 is SGDLS and CDR2 YYNGEE. This CDR3 region has 16 residues. V trimming: 4 bases; J trimming: 0 bases; junction bases outside the gene matches: 10. The CDR3 is CASSPNSQRGSYEQYF. The CDR3 nucleotides are TGTGCCAGCAGCCCCAACAGCCAGCGGGGCTCCTACGAGCAGTACTTC.

The V gene is TRBV18, the J gene TRBJ2-1; 7 bases are a match to TRBD2. The CDR3 has 15 amino acids. CDR1 is KGHSH, CDR2 LQKENI, per germline. The trim removed 0 bases at V and 9 bases at J, leaving 8 bases unmatched. The CDR3 nucleotides are TGTGCCAGCTCACCACCGGGAGGTGAGCGGGGTGAGCAGTTCTTC. Translation: CASSPPGGERGEQFF.

This clone has just a few counts. This chain links TRBV5-1 with TRBJ1-2; TRBD1 aligns across 7 bases. Germline V lookup: CDR1 SGHRS, CDR2 YFSETQ. V lost 0 bases and J lost 6; bases outside the gene matches: 17. The CDR3 runs 18 residues. CDR3 nucleotides: TGCGCCAGCAGCTTGGCCGTAGCAGGGGGAGGAAGGATGAATGGCTACACCTTC. It yields the protein CASSLAVAGGGRMNGYTF.

This clone was counted only a few times. The rearrangement uses TRBV19 and TRBJ2-2; 12 nucleotides agree with TRBD2. J gave up 5 bases and V 6 bases, and 13 bases lay outside the gene matches. In germline, CDR1 is LNHDA, CDR2 SQIVND (reference sequence). The CDR3 spans 18 residues. This chain's CDR3 is CASSRKGLTSGSTGELFF. The DNA for the CDR3 is TGTGCCAGTAGCCGGAAGGGATTGACTAGCGGGAGTACCGGGGAGCTGTTTTTT.

There are many counts of this clone. The chain uses TRBV7-9 and TRBJ1-2, with D possibly being TRBD1 (5 bases). Trimming took off 5 bases at V and 7 bases at J, with 17 bases between the two ends. The CDR3 has 14 residues. CDR1 and CDR2 from the germline V gene are SEHNR and FQNEAQ (reference sequence). The CDR3 nucleotides read TGTGCCAGCAGCCCCGACAGTCAAGTGGGTGGCTACACCTTC. Protein sequence: CASSPDSQVGGYTF.

The table lists this clone with a few counts. The chain links TRBV29-1 to TRBJ1-4; D unresolved. Germline V gene data show CDR1 as SQVTM and CDR2 as ANQGSEA. Between the trimmed V and J ends, which lost 5 bases and 7 bases, there was a span of 5 bases. This CDR3 spans 10 amino acids. The CDR3 DNA is TGCAGCGTTCAGAGTGAAAAACTGTTTTTT. This gives the protein CSVQSEKLFF.

This clone was seen a handful of times. The V gene is TRBV29-1, the J gene TRBJ1-5, with TRBD1 matching over 12 bases. CDR3 length equals 13 residues. The V gene end was trimmed by 5 bases and the J gene end by 7 bases; junction bases not matched to a gene: 3. CDR1 is SQVTM, CDR2 ANQGSEA, per germline. The CDR3 loop is CSVLGTGGQPQHF. The CDR3 bases are TGCAGCGTTCTTGGGACAGGGGGCCAGCCCCAGCATTTT.

This clone was observed many times. The V and J genes are TRBV15 and TRBJ2-7; perhaps TRBD2 as D (5 bases). Trimming took off 3 bases at V and 3 bases at J, with 15 bases between the two ends. The CDR3 totals 15 residues. Per germline, CDR1 LNHNV and CDR2 YYDKDF (reference sequence). The CDR3 DNA reads TGTGCCACCAGCAGTGCAGCCCTTCGGGGCTACGAGCAGTACTTC. It encodes CATSSAALRGYEQYF.

This clone was seen more than once but under ten times. This chain joins TRBV2 and TRBJ2-4; 7 nucleotides align to TRBD1. The CDR3 consists of 15 residues. Germline assignment: CDR1 SNHLY and CDR2 FYNNEI. J gave up 0 bases and V 7 bases, and 6 bases lay outside the gene matches. CDR3 sequence: CASTWDRLAKNIQYF. The CDR3 DNA is TGTGCCAGCACCTGGGACAGACTAGCCAAAAACATTCAGTACTTC.

V gene TRBV6-6 combines with J gene TRBJ1-2, with a tentative D call TRBD1 (6 bases). The CDR3 totals 14 residues. The ends were cut back, 2 bases at V and 4 bases at J, with 11 bases in the middle. The germline gives CDR1 MNHNY, CDR2 SVGAGI (reference sequence). CDR3 amino acids: CASSYTPRGYGYTF. CDR3 DNA sequence: TGTGCCAGCAGTTACACTCCCAGGGGCTATGGCTACACCTTC.

The chain links TRBV5-4 to TRBJ2-7; TRBD2 might be the D (6 bases). Germline CDR1 and CDR2: SGHNT and YYREEE (reference sequence). This CDR3 is built from 13 residues. The ends were cut back, 0 bases at V and 6 bases at J, with 10 bases in the middle. The DNA of the CDR3 is TGTGCCAGCAGCTTGGCCGGGGGACGCGAGCAGTACTTC. It specifies CASSLAGGREQYF.

This clone was seen at least ten times. V is TRBV5-1 and J is TRBJ2-5, with unresolved D. The CDR3 loop spans 15 amino acids. CDR1 SGHRS and CDR2 YFSETQ come from the germline V gene. Trimming removed 2 bases at V and 5 bases at J, with 16 bases between. The CDR3 region is CASSFHLSPRETQYF. DNA for the CDR3: TGCGCCAGCAGCTTCCATTTGTCTCCGCGGGAGACCCAGTACTTC.

The sample holds a few counts of this clone. The chain joins TRBV6-5 to TRBJ2-7; D gene ambiguous. Germline assignment: CDR1 MNHEY and CDR2 SVGAGI. Trimming removed 6 bases at V and 2 bases at J, with 17 bases between. The length of the CDR3 is 15 residues. The CDR3 reads CASSGAAHLPYEQYF. Here the CDR3 DNA reads TGTGCCAGCAGCGGAGCAGCTCATTTGCCCTACGAGCAGTACTTC.

This clone was picked up a small number of times. The CDR3 nucleotides read TGTGCCAGCAGTTTCGGAGTCGGGAGGGCCGACACCGGGGAGCTGTTTTTT. Protein product: CASSFGVGRADTGELFF. J is TRBJ2-2 and V is TRBV28, with TRBD2 matching 8 bases. J gave up 3 bases and V 3 bases, and 9 bases lay outside the gene matches. From germline, CDR1 is MDHEN and CDR2 SYDVKM. The CDR3 is 17 amino acids.

A few counts support this clone. V gene TRBV5-4 combines with J gene TRBJ2-7; the match to TRBD2 covers 7 bases. The CDR3 consists of 16 residues. After removal of 2 bases from V and 0 bases from J, the junction contained 8 bases not matched to a gene. The germline gives CDR1 SGHNT, CDR2 YYREEE (reference sequence). The CDR3 DNA sequence: TGTGCCAGCAGCTTCCCTAGCGGTTCTGACTCCTACGAGCAGTACTTC. This translates into CASSFPSGSDSYEQYF.

This clone was counted a few times. The genes are TRBV7-8 and TRBJ1-2; the match to TRBD1 covers 7 bases. The length of the CDR3 is 14 residues. Germline V gives CDR1 SGHVS, CDR2 FQNEAQ. Unmatched junction bases numbered 3, after V lost 1 base and J lost 4 bases. The CDR3 reads CASSLEAGGYGYTF. Written as DNA, the CDR3 is TGTGCCAGCAGCTTAGAGGCAGGGGGCTATGGCTACACCTTC.

This clone was seen ten or more times. The rearrangement links TRBV28 to TRBJ2-7; D possibly corresponds to TRBD2 (6 bases). The CDR3 covers 16 residues. The germline V gene encodes CDR1 MDHEN and CDR2 SYDVKM. Trimming took 3 bases from V and 4 from J, leaving 19 bases between them. The CDR3 here is CASSLLGGVMGYEQYF. The CDR3 nucleotides are TGTGCCAGCAGTTTGTTGGGGGGAGTGATGGGTTACGAGCAGTACTTC.

This clone showed up just a few times. V is TRBV7-2 and J is TRBJ2-1; D might be TRBD2 (5 bases). V was trimmed by 5 bases and J by 4 bases, leaving 15 bases between them. The CDR3 has 15 amino acids. Looked up from germline, CDR1 is SGHTA and CDR2 is FQGNSA. The CDR3 coding sequence is TGTGCCAGCAGCCCCCTAGCCAACGCTTACAATGAGCAGTTCTTC. Its translation: CASSPLANAYNEQFF. The variable domain in full, completed from reference TRBV7-2 and TRBJ2-1, reads GAGVSQSPSNKVTEKGKDVELRCDPISGHTALYWYRQSLGQGLEFLIYFQGNSAPDKSGLPSDRFSAERTGGSVSTLTIQRTQQEDSAVYLCASSPLANAYNEQFFGPGTRLTVL.

This clone was seen a few times. V gene TRBV5-8 combines with J gene TRBJ1-1; no reliable D call. The CDR3 has 12 residues. Trimming removed 0 bases at V and 5 bases at J, with 5 bases between. Per the germline V gene, CDR1 is SGHTS and CDR2 is YDEGEE. CDR3 DNA sequence: TGTGCCAGCAGCTTGGACTTTACTGAAGCTTTCTTT. This gives the protein CASSLDFTEAFF.

In its sample, this clone was seen a few times. The chain uses TRBV14 and TRBJ2-1; D is uncertain. This CDR3 spans 12 amino acids. Germline loops: CDR1 SGHDN, CDR2 FVKESK. V was clipped by 0 bases and J by 6 bases, with 3 bases between them. This chain's CDR3 is CASSQEFNEQFF. CDR3 DNA: TGTGCCAGCAGCCAAGAGTTCAATGAGCAGTTCTTC.

This clone was detected many times. The V call is TRBV2, the J call TRBJ2-7; weak D call: TRBD1 (6 bases). The CDR3 consists of 13 residues. The V end was cut by 8 bases, the J end by 4 bases, with 15 bases between. Germline CDR1 is SNHLY and CDR2 is FYNNEI. CDR3 region: CASFTGTSYEQYF. The CDR3 region has the DNA TGTGCCAGCTTCACAGGGACCTCGTACGAGCAGTACTTC.

J is TRBJ1-1 and V is TRBV2, with D possibly being TRBD1 (6 bases). The V and J ends lost 2 bases and 8 bases respectively, with 12 bases between them. Germline CDR1 reads SNHLY; CDR2 reads FYNNEI. The CDR3 spans 13 residues. The CDR3 loop is CASSEPVTGEAFF. CDR3 nucleotide sequence: TGTGCCAGCAGTGAACCGGTTACAGGGGAAGCTTTCTTT. Looking up the rest from reference TRBV2 and TRBJ1-1 gives the full variable domain: EPEVTQTPSHQVTQMGQEVILRCVPISNHLYFYWYRQILGQKVEFLVSFYNNEISEKSEIFDDQFSVERPDGSNFTLKIRSTKLEDSAMYFCASSEPVTGEAFFGQGTRLTVV.

The chain links TRBV5-1 to TRBJ2-5; D perhaps matches TRBD1 (5 bases). CDR1 is SGHRS, CDR2 YFSETQ, per germline. The CDR3 totals 14 residues. Trimming pared 1 base from V and 3 bases from J, leaving 10 bases between. CDR3 protein: CASSLFTGEETQYF. For the CDR3, the DNA is TGCGCCAGCAGCTTGTTCACAGGAGAAGAGACCCAGTACTTC.

This clone occurred a few times. The sample carries other DNA sequences with the same CDR3. This chain connects TRBV29-1 to TRBJ2-3; 8 bases agree with TRBD1. V dropped 6 bases and J dropped 4; count of bases not matched to a gene: 0. Germline CDR1 reads SQVTM; CDR2 reads ANQGSEA. CDR3 size: 11 residues. As DNA, the CDR3 is TGCAGCGTGGACAGGGCAGATACGCAGTATTTT. Protein: CSVDRADTQYF.